This T cell receptor (beta chain) was captured in a study of cytomegalovirus exposure and HLA in healthy donors. This clone was picked up a small number of times. Its antigen remains unidentified. Vbeta (60) and Jbeta (13) primers were used in the PCR. Here immunoSEQ multiplex PCR was the method, and the copy in TCRdb shows in-frame clones only, minus some. In the table there are 100,000 to 150,000 clones, 75% of which are singletons. Regarding the study as a whole: Across all donors, roughly uniform sequencing depth was an assumption of the presence/absence analyses.

V lost 7 bases to trimming and J lost 10 bases, with 19 bases between them. The CDR3 is made up of 12 amino acids. CDR1 and CDR2 from the germline V gene are SQVTM and ANQGSEA. This clonotype was obtained from a woman in her forties or fifties in good health and CMV-seronegative. Sample: PBMCs. V and J are TRBV29-1 and TRBJ1-2, with D possibly TRBD1 on 5 matching bases. The CDR3 nucleotides read TGCAGCGCCTCGATGGGGGGGACCTACTACACCTTC. Residues: CSASMGGTYYTF.